These 26 T cell receptor beta chains share one sample of origin, sequenced in a study of shared clonotypes between healthy human individuals. Assay used: immunoSEQ multiplex PCR; TCRdb lists only in-frame clones, some missing. The sample lists about 560,000 clones; 70% to 80% were seen once. Sequencing used PBMCs. The receptors shown here come from a woman aged 40 to 55 in good health. Some clones in this sample may be carry-over from other donors' samples.

This clone came up a few times. The chain is built from TRBV28 and TRBJ2-7; 10 bases line up with TRBD1. From germline, CDR1 is MDHEN and CDR2 SYDVKM. The ends lost 5 bases at V and 6 bases at J; junction bases unmatched: 7. The length of the CDR3 is 14 residues. For the CDR3, the DNA is TGTGCCAGCAGTAGACCGGGACAGGGGTTCGAGCAGTACTTC. This encodes CASSRPGQGFEQYF.

CDR3 protein: CAHRGLAGYEQYF. CDR3 sequence (DNA): TGTGCCCACCGAGGGCTAGCGGGATACGAGCAGTACTTC. The chain joins TRBV28 to TRBJ2-7; TRBD2 matches 9 bases. The CDR3 loop spans 13 amino acids. Trimming took 11 bases from V and 4 from J; bases not matched to a gene: 9. From germline, CDR1 is MDHEN and CDR2 SYDVKM. The full variable domain, rest sourced from reference TRBV28 and TRBJ2-7, is DVKVTQSSRYLVKRTGEKVFLECVQDMDHENMFWYRQDPGLGLRLIYFSYDVKMKEKGDIPEGYSVSREKKERFSLILESASTNQTSMYLCAHRGLAGYEQYFGPGTRLTVT.

The chain joins TRBV19 to TRBJ2-2; possibly TRBD1 or TRBD2 for D (5 bases each). This CDR3 contains 14 residues. Trimming left V 7 bases short and J 5 bases short, with 14 bases between. Germline assignment: CDR1 LNHDA and CDR2 SQIVND (reference sequence). The CDR3 DNA reads TGTGCCAGTAATCAGGCAGGGAGAACCGGGGAGCTGTTTTTT. Residues: CASNQAGRTGELFF.

The V call is TRBV27, the J call TRBJ1-2, with 7 bases matching TRBD1. V gave up 7 bases and J gave up 7 bases; unmatched junction bases: 9. Germline V gene lookup returns CDR1 MNHEY and CDR2 SMNVEV (reference sequence). This CDR3 region has 13 residues. CDR3 in amino acids: CASKDTGVGGYTF. CDR3 in DNA: TGTGCCAGCAAAGACACAGGGGTGGGTGGCTACACCTTC.

This clone showed up just once. The V gene is TRBV6-7, the J gene TRBJ2-1; the match to TRBD1 covers 10 bases. TRBV6-7 is an open reading frame, and its role is uncertain. The ends lost 2 bases at V and 3 bases at J; junction bases unmatched: 4. This CDR3 is 16 amino acids long. In DNA, the CDR3 is TGTGCCAGCAGTTACCCCGGACAGGGGGTCTACAATGAGCAGTTCTTC. It yields the protein CASSYPGQGVYNEQFF.

This clone appeared a single time. The gene calls are TRBV6-5 and TRBJ2-7; 8 nucleotides agree with TRBD2. J lost 2 bases, V lost 0 bases, and 3 bases had no gene match. The CDR3 extends over 15 amino acids. The germline gives CDR1 MNHEY, CDR2 SVGAGI. The CDR3 DNA is TGTGCCAGCAGTTACTCCCGGGAGGGAACCTACGAGCAGTACTTC. Translation gives CASSYSREGTYEQYF.

This clone was found many times. The gene calls are TRBV27 and TRBJ1-1, with D possibly matching TRBD1 (5 bases). From germline, CDR1 is MNHEY and CDR2 SMNVEV (reference sequence). The ends were cut back, 6 bases at V and 0 bases at J, with 14 bases in the middle. The CDR3 is made up of 15 amino acids. The CDR3 sequence is CASSVRGAMNTEAFF. CDR3 coding DNA: TGTGCCAGCAGCGTCCGCGGGGCGATGAACACTGAAGCTTTCTTT.

A few counts support this clone. V is TRBV9 and J is TRBJ2-1; D is uncertain. Germline V lookup: CDR1 SGDLS, CDR2 YYNGEE. V dropped 4 bases and J dropped 7 bases, with 12 bases sitting between them. The length of the CDR3 is 13 residues. CDR3 DNA: TGTGCCAGCAGCCCCCCGGACGTAAATGAGCAGTTCTTC. This codes for CASSPPDVNEQFF.

This clone has only one observation. V usage is TRBV6-1 and J usage is TRBJ2-5, with D unresolved. This CDR3 comprises 13 residues. CDR1 is MNHNS and CDR2 is SASEGT in the germline V gene. Trimming removed 4 bases at V and 1 base at J, with 7 bases between. CDR3 in amino acids: CASSGQPQETQYF. CDR3 DNA: TGTGCCAGCAGTGGGCAGCCCCAAGAGACCCAGTACTTC.

This clone was seen a handful of times. This chain links TRBV6-1 with TRBJ2-7; D uncertain. Trimming removed 3 bases from V and 7 bases from J, with 16 bases in between. From germline, CDR1 is MNHNS and CDR2 SASEGT. The CDR3 runs 14 residues. CDR3 protein: CASSDQTGLGEQYF. DNA of the CDR3: TGTGCCAGCAGTGACCAAACCGGCCTCGGGGAGCAGTACTTC.

J is TRBJ1-5 and V is TRBV12-1; the table's D call, TRBD1, has no DNA check behind it. TRBV12-1 is noted as a pseudogene. There are 16 residues in the CDR3. The CDR3 nucleotides read TGTGCCAGCAGCACCGGTCGACAGGGAGGAAAACAGCCCCAGCATTTT. This gives the protein CASSTGRQGGKQPQHF.

This clone was observed a single time. The gene calls are TRBV30 and TRBJ2-5, with D possibly called TRBD1 or TRBD2 (5 bases each). Germline V lookup: CDR1 GTSNPN, CDR2 SVGIG (reference sequence). Trimming stripped 3 bases from V and 0 bases from J, with 14 bases between. This CDR3 region has 15 residues. As DNA, the CDR3 is TGTGCCTGGAGGGCCCCTTGGGGACACCAAGAGACCCAGTACTTC. Its protein product is CAWRAPWGHQETQYF.

This clone was found once. The V gene is TRBV7-2, the J gene TRBJ2-5; TRBD2 might be the D (5 bases). The CDR3 spans 13 residues. Trimming shortened V by 1 base and J by 4 bases, and 7 bases separated the two germline ends. Germline values: CDR1 SGHTA, CDR2 FQGNSA. Here the CDR3 DNA reads TGTGCCAGCAGCTTAGTGGGGAGAGAGACCCAGTACTTC. As protein: CASSLVGRETQYF.

This clone is a singleton in its sample. This rearrangement joins TRBV19 to TRBJ1-1; D not resolved. The CDR3 runs 15 residues. CDR1 LNHDA and CDR2 SQIVND come from the germline V gene (reference sequence). The V and J ends lost 2 bases and 3 bases respectively, with 13 bases between them. This CDR3 is CASSIMGSWDTEAFF. DNA of the CDR3: TGTGCCAGTAGTATAATGGGCTCCTGGGACACTGAAGCTTTCTTT.

The chain has TRBV29-1 and TRBJ2-3, with 14 bases identical to TRBD2. The germline V gene has CDR1 SQVTM and CDR2 ANQGSEA. This CDR3 has 19 amino acids. V shed 0 bases and J 2 bases; nucleotides not matched to a gene: 10. The chain's CDR3 is CSVEDRGGLAGALTDTQYF. Written as DNA, the CDR3 is TGCAGCGTTGAAGACAGGGGGGGACTAGCGGGAGCCCTCACAGATACGCAGTATTTT.

The CDR3 DNA reads TGTGCCATCAGCGATTTCACGACGAACACCGGGGAGCTGTTTTTT. Translating gives CAISDFTTNTGELFF. V gene TRBV10-3 combines with J gene TRBJ2-2; no firm D call. V was cut by 6 bases and J by 0 bases, with 11 bases left in between. This CDR3 is 15 amino acids long. Germline loops: CDR1 ENHRY, CDR2 SYGVKD.

V and J are TRBV27 and TRBJ2-1; 8 nucleotides match TRBD1. The CDR3 is made up of 16 amino acids. The V gene end was trimmed by 5 bases and the J gene end by 2 bases; junction bases not matched to a gene: 8. Germline V gives CDR1 MNHEY, CDR2 SMNVEV (reference sequence). Here the CDR3 reads CASSATPGGAYNEQFF. The CDR3 DNA reads TGTGCCAGCAGTGCGACCCCAGGGGGCGCCTACAATGAGCAGTTCTTC.

Concerning this clone: The same CDR3 is also encoded by other DNA sequences in this sample. This rearrangement joins TRBV7-6 to TRBJ2-1; 10 nucleotides line up with TRBD2. CDR1 and CDR2 from the germline V gene are SGHVS and FNYEAQ. The CDR3 is made up of 16 amino acids. The ends lost 4 bases at V and 6 bases at J; junction bases unmatched: 9. CDR3 amino acids: CASSSGGLAGVNEQFF. CDR3 coding DNA: TGTGCCAGCAGCTCGGGCGGGCTAGCGGGAGTCAATGAGCAGTTCTTC.

The V call is TRBV5-6, the J call TRBJ1-5, with 7 bases lining up with TRBD1. Trimming took 4 bases from V and 6 from J; bases not matched to a gene: 1. This CDR3 comprises 12 residues. Germline-derived CDR1 and CDR2 are SGHDT and YYEEEE. CDR3 nucleotides: TGTGCCAGCAGCCAGGGGGGTCAGCCCCAGCATTTT. Translation gives CASSQGGQPQHF.

The chain employs TRBV30 and TRBJ2-5; 9 bases fit TRBD1. The CDR3 is made up of 14 amino acids. V was clipped by 4 bases and J by 5 bases; unmatched bases: 8. The V gene's germline CDR1 is GTSNPN and CDR2 SVGIG (reference sequence). This CDR3 reads CAWIPDRGLETQYF. In DNA form, the CDR3 reads TGTGCCTGGATTCCGGACAGGGGTTTGGAGACCCAGTACTTC.

In this sample, this clone turned up many times. The chain couples TRBV6-1 to TRBJ2-1; the match to TRBD2 covers 8 bases. CDR1 MNHNS and CDR2 SASEGT come from the germline V gene. The CDR3 contains 16 residues. V lost 3 bases and J lost 2; bases outside the gene matches: 6. The CDR3 loop is CASSEAGLEPYNEQFF. The CDR3 nucleotides read TGTGCCAGCAGTGAGGCGGGACTAGAACCCTACAATGAGCAGTTCTTC.

The gene calls are TRBV18 and TRBJ2-1; D may be TRBD2 (6 bases). Between the trimmed V and J ends, which lost 3 bases and 5 bases, there was a span of 14 bases. CDR3 length: 15 amino acids. From germline, CDR1 is KGHSH and CDR2 LQKENI. The CDR3 is CASSPEEGINNEQFF. The CDR3 coding sequence is TGTGCCAGCTCACCGGAGGAGGGGATAAACAATGAGCAGTTCTTC.

In its sample, this clone was seen a few times. The gene calls are TRBV11-2 and TRBJ2-5, with 7 bases matching TRBD2. CDR3 length: 15 residues. Germline CDR1 SGHAT, CDR2 FQNNGV. The J segment lost 5 bases and the V segment lost 0 bases, leaving 6 bases of the junction unmatched. The CDR3 sequence is CASSLDPTSRETQYF. CDR3 bases: TGTGCCAGCAGCTTAGATCCGACTAGCCGGGAGACCCAGTACTTC.

V is TRBV9 and J is TRBJ1-1, with D maybe TRBD1 (5 bases). V gave up 4 bases and J gave up 5 bases, with 21 bases separating them. The CDR3 runs to 16 residues. Per the germline V gene, CDR1 is SGDLS and CDR2 is YYNGEE. This chain's CDR3 is CASSIRGGGMGTEAFF. DNA for the CDR3: TGTGCCAGCAGCATTCGTGGGGGAGGGATGGGGACTGAAGCTTTCTTT.

The CDR3, as DNA: TGTGCCAGCAGCCGCGGGACAGCGGAAAATCAGCCCCAGCATTTT. This sequence encodes CASSRGTAENQPQHF. This chain links TRBV6-5 with TRBJ1-5; 7 bases match TRBD1. The ends lost 6 bases at V and 4 bases at J; junction bases unmatched: 9. CDR3 length equals 15 residues. Germline V gives CDR1 MNHEY, CDR2 SVGAGI.

The chain carries TRBV5-4 and TRBJ2-5; no reliable D call. CDR3 length: 14 amino acids. In germline, CDR1 is SGHNT, CDR2 YYREEE (reference sequence). The V end was cut by 1 base, the J end by 2 bases, with 9 bases between. CDR3 residues: CASSLLSDQETQYF. In nucleotides, the CDR3 is TGTGCCAGCAGCTTGTTGTCTGATCAAGAGACCCAGTACTTC.